The rows below give T cell receptor beta chains drawn from one sample of a study of Graves' ophthalmopathy and Graves' hyperthyroidism. TCRdb fed the multiplex PCR reads into MiXCR, producing one record per CDR3 protein. The sample consists of 200,000 to 300,000 distinct CDR3 sequences, 40% to 50% of them appearing once. Sequenced sample: peripheral blood. These receptors were collected from an adult man with Graves' ophthalmopathy. Each CDR3 is given with its conserved first and last residue.

v_gene	len	j_gene	CDR3aa
TRBV4-1	13	TRBJ1-2	CASSQGAGDGYTF
TRBV6-1	13	TRBJ1-2	CASSEFRGGGYTF
TRBV15	15	TRBJ2-7	CATSRILGLGYEQYF
TRBV5-1	17	TRBJ2-2	CASSLNVGSGSRRELFF
TRBV29-1	16	TRBJ2-2	CSVEGLAGLNTGELFF
TRBV9	14	TRBJ2-7	CASSVGDSSYEQYF
TRBV5-8	13	TRBJ2-2	CASSYGQGWELFF
TRBV19	15	TRBJ1-1	CASSFPGHLNTEAFF
TRBV20-1	13	TRBJ2-7	CSEDRDPVYEQYF
TRBV11-2	17	TRBJ1-1	CASSARFGPRKDTEAFF
TRBV7-9	13	TRBJ2-7	CASSQDFEAEQYF
TRBV19	15	TRBJ1-2	CASSIHTGDWNGYTF
TRBV12-3/TRBV12-4	12	TRBJ2-7	CASSPTAYEQYF
TRBV7-3	16	TRBJ2-3	CASQKGHLDEADTQYF
TRBV15	15	TRBJ1-6	CATSRDAEINSPLHF
TRBV2	14	TRBJ2-7	CASSPQGAIFEQYF
TRBV6-2/TRBV6-3	14	TRBJ1-5	CASGSTGQNQPQHF
TRBV10-2	14	TRBJ2-7	CVSSGVAVSYEQYF
TRBV9	15	TRBJ2-5	CASSSRGGGQETQYF
TRBV5-6	16	TRBJ1-6	CASSLVGQGLDSPLHF
TRBV9	14	TRBJ1-5	CASSAGTGGQPQHF
TRBV5-1	12	TRBJ2-7	CAGSFSAEEQYF
TRBV7-3	18	TRBJ2-7	CASSPKMFGLAGGSEQYF
TRBV7-2	15	TRBJ2-1	CASSLTTGTYNEQFF
TRBV10-2	15	TRBJ1-5	CASSELGRNNQPQHF
TRBV7-2	15	TRBJ2-7	CASSPGLQGPYEQYF
TRBV5-1	14	TRBJ1-3	CASRGGPSGNTIYF
TRBV2	13	TRBJ1-2	CASRSGQYYGYTF
TRBV7-2	15	TRBJ1-1	CASSQVANPNTEAFF
TRBV10-3	14	TRBJ2-2	CASTLFKNTGELFF
TRBV20-1	14	TRBJ1-5	CSAREGPPNQPQHF
TRBV12-3/TRBV12-4	13	TRBJ2-5	CASSFGGSSTQYF
TRBV3-1	13	TRBJ2-7	CASSQVSGNEQYF
TRBV20-1	15	TRBJ1-4	CSARDLITREEKLFF
TRBV27	14	TRBJ1-3	CASSFRGPGNTIYF
TRBV18	13	TRBJ1-2	CASSPPEIYGYTF
TRBV10-3	13	TRBJ1-1	CAISYGGHTEAFF
TRBV29-1	11	TRBJ1-1	CSTYGGTEAFF
TRBV6-5	13	TRBJ1-2	CAGTGRGNYGYTF
TRBV19	16	TRBJ1-1	CASSMLGVVLSTEAFF
TRBV19	15	TRBJ1-2	CAIFSRDPYNYGYTF
TRBV6-4	13	TRBJ1-5	CASSNLVGQPQHF
TRBV7-6	15	TRBJ2-7	CASSLATGQVGEQYF
TRBV7-2	15	TRBJ2-5	CASSSPQGLVETQYF
TRBV24-1	14	TRBJ1-2	CATSDRDRIRGYTF
TRBV9	14	TRBJ2-2	CASRAGDFPGELFF
TRBV20-1	13	TRBJ1-2	CSAARDRDYGYTF
TRBV29-1	15	TRBJ2-7	CSVVPWAAVSYEQYF
TRBV4-1	15	TRBJ2-7	CASSQEGQGAREQYF
TRBV3-1	13	TRBJ2-7	CAAPGGRNYEQYF
TRBV7-9	14	TRBJ1-1	CASNRAGVQTEAFF
TRBV20-1	14	TRBJ1-5	CSALRQGGLETQHF
TRBV7-3	14	TRBJ1-2	CASSLGPSNYGYTF